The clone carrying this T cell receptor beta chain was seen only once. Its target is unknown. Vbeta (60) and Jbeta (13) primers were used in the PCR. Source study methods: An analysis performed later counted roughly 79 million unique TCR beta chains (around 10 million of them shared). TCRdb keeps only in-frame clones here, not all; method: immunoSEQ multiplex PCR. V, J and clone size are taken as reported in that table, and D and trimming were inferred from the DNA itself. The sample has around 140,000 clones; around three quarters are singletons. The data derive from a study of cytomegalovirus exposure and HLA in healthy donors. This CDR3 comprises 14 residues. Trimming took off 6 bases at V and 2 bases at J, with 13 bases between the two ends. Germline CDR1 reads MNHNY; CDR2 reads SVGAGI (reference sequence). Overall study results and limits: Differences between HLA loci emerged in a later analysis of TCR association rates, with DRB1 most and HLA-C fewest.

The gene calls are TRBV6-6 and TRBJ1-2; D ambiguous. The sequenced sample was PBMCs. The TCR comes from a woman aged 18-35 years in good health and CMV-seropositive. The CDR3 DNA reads TGTGCCAGCAGAGCGCGGTCCGCGAACTATGGCTACACCTTC. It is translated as CASRARSANYGYTF.